These 14 T cell receptor beta chains originate from one sample sequenced in a study of CD8+CD57+ T cells in acquired aplastic anemia. Genomic DNA provided the template from which TCR beta VDJ and CDR3 profiles were obtained. From the reads, TCRdb called clonotypes with MiXCR, one entry per CDR3 protein. In the table there are roughly 260,000 distinct CDR3 sequences, 47% of which are singletons. Sequencing involved patients with CD8+CD57+ cell expansion previously shown by flow cytometry. Material for sequencing was sorted CD4+, CD8+, or CD8+CD57+ T cells (not recorded which) from PBMCs. All receptors come from a human donor with aplastic anemia.

In this sample, this clonotype turned up many times. The chain carries TRBV7-2 and TRBJ1-4; TRBD1 might be the D (5 bases). Per germline, CDR1 SGHTA and CDR2 FQGNSA. This CDR3 has 16 residues. V shed 6 bases and J shed 0 bases, with 14 bases lying between them. In nucleotides, the CDR3 is TGTGCCAGCAGTTGGAGATGGGGCACAACTAATGAAAAACTGTTTTTT. It codes for CASSWRWGTTNEKLFF. Looking up the rest from reference TRBV7-2 and TRBJ1-4 gives the full variable domain: GAGVSQSPSNKVTEKGKDVELRCDPISGHTALYWYRQSLGQGLEFLIYFQGNSAPDKSGLPSDRFSAERTGGSVSTLTIQRTQQEDSAVYLCASSWRWGTTNEKLFFGSGTQLSVL.

This clonotype appeared many times. V is TRBV15 and J is TRBJ2-1, with a possible D match to TRBD2 (7 bases). The CDR3 length is 13 residues. Germline CDR1 is LNHNV and CDR2 is YYDKDF (reference sequence). V was pared by 10 bases and J by 1 base, with 11 bases between. Here the CDR3 DNA reads TGTGCCAGCGGGGGCGGGTCCTACAATGAGCAGTTCTTC. It codes for CASGGGSYNEQFF.

There are many counts of this clonotype. The chain is built from TRBV6-4 and TRBJ2-3; D is uncertain. V was clipped by 6 bases and J by 2 bases, with 9 bases between them. This CDR3 is 13 amino acids long. Germline V lookup: CDR1 MRHNA, CDR2 SNTAGT. Here the CDR3 reads CASSPRPTDTQYF. The CDR3 bases are TGTGCCAGCAGCCCCCGTCCCACAGATACGCAGTATTTT.

The genes are TRBV12-3 or TRBV12-4 and TRBJ1-6; D unclear. Deletions cut 7 bases from V and 7 bases from J, with 11 bases between. The CDR3 runs to 13 residues. The CDR3 loop is CASTPRGNSPLHF. CDR3 coding DNA: TGTGCCAGCACCCCCAGAGGGAATTCACCCCTCCACTTT.

CDR3 loop: CASSGGTAAGELFF. In DNA form, the CDR3 reads TGTGCCAGCAGCGGTGGGACAGCTGCCGGGGAGCTGTTTTTT. The chain uses TRBV9 and TRBJ2-2; 7 bases are shared with TRBD1. The ends lost 3 bases at V and 6 bases at J; junction bases unmatched: 5. The CDR3 runs to 14 residues. Germline loops: CDR1 SGDLS, CDR2 YYNGEE.

This clonotype came up many times. The V call is TRBV19, the J call TRBJ2-3, with 8 nucleotides matching TRBD2. The CDR3 totals 16 residues. Germline V lookup: CDR1 LNHDA, CDR2 SQIVND (reference sequence). The V segment lost 2 bases and the J segment 2 bases; nucleotides outside the gene matches: 6. The DNA for the CDR3 is TGTGCCAGTAGTATATCTCTAGCGGGCCTCACAGATACGCAGTATTTT. Its protein is CASSISLAGLTDTQYF.

This clonotype showed up many times. V gene TRBV25-1 combines with J gene TRBJ1-1; 8 bases map to TRBD1. CDR1 and CDR2 (germline): MGHDK, SYGVNS. The CDR3 spans 15 residues. Germline trimming cut 1 base from V and 5 bases from J; bases unmatched to any gene: 6. The CDR3 loop is CASSESPGGRTEAFF. CDR3 nucleotide sequence: TGTGCCAGCAGTGAATCCCCAGGGGGCCGGACTGAAGCTTTCTTT. The entire variable domain, with the rest obtained from reference TRBV25-1 and TRBJ1-1, is as follows: EADIYQTPRYLVIGTGKKITLECSQTMGHDKMYWYQQDPGMELHLIHYSYGVNSTEKGDLSSESTVSRIRTEHFPLTLESARPSHTSQYLCASSESPGGRTEAFFGQGTRLTVV.

This clonotype was detected once. This could be a read error, since a much larger clone is one nucleotide away. The chain has TRBV6-1 and TRBJ2-5, with 9 bases that match TRBD2. The CDR3 is 15 amino acids. J lost 6 bases, V lost 5 bases, and 10 bases had no gene match. Germline V gene data show CDR1 as MNHNS and CDR2 as SASEGT. CDR3 DNA: TGTGCCAGCAGTATCAACACCGGGACTAGCCAGACCCAGTACTTC. It is translated as CASSINTGTSQTQYF.

Concerning this clonotype itself: A read error may explain this, as a much larger clone is one base away. The CDR3 here is CASSVLSAQYF. The CDR3 nucleotides are TGTGCCAGCAGCGTGTTGTCAGCGCAGTATTTT. The V call is TRBV5-1, the J call TRBJ2-3; D unclear. The CDR3 extends over 11 amino acids. From germline, CDR1 is SGHRS and CDR2 YFSETQ.

The chain links TRBV25-1 to TRBJ2-7; no definite D call. The CDR3 extends over 14 amino acids. Looked up from germline, CDR1 is MGHDK and CDR2 is SYGVNS. Deletions cut 5 bases from V and 2 bases from J, with 13 bases between. The DNA for the CDR3 is TGTGCCAGCAGTTTACGGCGGTCACCCTACGAGCAGTACTTC. This sequence encodes CASSLRRSPYEQYF.

This clonotype was found many times. This chain connects TRBV7-3 to TRBJ2-1; TRBD1 aligns across 7 bases. The CDR3 is made up of 16 amino acids. Trimming at V came to 2 bases and at J to 7 bases, leaving 11 bases not matched to a gene. Germline values: CDR1 SGHTA, CDR2 FQGTGA. The CDR3 DNA follows: TGTGCCAGCAGCTTATCTGTGACAGGGTTTAAGAATGAGCAGTTCTTC. Translated: CASSLSVTGFKNEQFF.

This rearrangement joins TRBV2 to TRBJ1-4; unclear D gene. The CDR3 has 15 residues. V shed 6 bases and J shed 3 bases, with 14 bases lying between them. Germline assignment: CDR1 SNHLY and CDR2 FYNNEI. Here the CDR3 DNA reads TGTGCCAGCAGCATCGGCCTGGCAGCTAATGAAAAACTGTTTTTT. This sequence encodes CASSIGLAANEKLFF.

Details on this clonotype: A read error may be the cause here, since a much bigger clone is one base away. The chain recombines TRBV7-9 with TRBJ1-4; possible D gene TRBD1, 5 bases. Looked up from germline, CDR1 is SEHNR and CDR2 is FQNEAQ (reference sequence). V lost 7 bases to trimming and J lost 7 bases, with 22 bases between them. This CDR3 comprises 16 residues. In DNA form, the CDR3 reads TGTGCCAGCACCCCCATCGTGAGCAGGGCAAGTGAAAAACTGTTTTTT. As protein: CASTPIVSRASEKLFF.

This clonotype was counted at least ten times. The rearrangement links TRBV7-8 to TRBJ1-1; a possible D gene is TRBD1 (5 bases). Germline lookup yields CDR1 SGHVS and CDR2 FQNEAQ. Trimming stripped 5 bases from V and 6 bases from J, with 10 bases between. The CDR3 is 12 residues long. For the CDR3, the DNA is TGTGCCAGCAGCCAGATGGGGGCTGAAGCTTTCTTT. Its translation: CASSQMGAEAFF.